The T cell receptor beta chain described here comes from a study of T cell clusters in autoimmune cytopenias. From germline, CDR1 is MNHNY and CDR2 SVGAGI (reference sequence). The CDR3 runs to 15 residues. Tens of thousands of genome equivalents of blood DNA were amplified for TRB. One tube held mixed TRB-A and TRB-B primer pools for touch-down PCR. TCRdb reanalyzed the multiplex PCR reads and collapses them to one entry per CDR3 protein, without DNA. In all, the sample yields 7,000 or so distinct CDR3 sequences. This same sample was also taken into another study, of T cell repertoires in aging, cancer and after chemotherapy. That publication notes: Loss of evenness, beyond lost richness, contributed to age-related TCR diversity decline in cancer patients.

The sequenced sample was peripheral blood. The gene calls are TRBV6-6 and TRBJ1-6. The receptor's source is a human donor in good health. The CDR3 region is CAATSGPANNSPLHF.